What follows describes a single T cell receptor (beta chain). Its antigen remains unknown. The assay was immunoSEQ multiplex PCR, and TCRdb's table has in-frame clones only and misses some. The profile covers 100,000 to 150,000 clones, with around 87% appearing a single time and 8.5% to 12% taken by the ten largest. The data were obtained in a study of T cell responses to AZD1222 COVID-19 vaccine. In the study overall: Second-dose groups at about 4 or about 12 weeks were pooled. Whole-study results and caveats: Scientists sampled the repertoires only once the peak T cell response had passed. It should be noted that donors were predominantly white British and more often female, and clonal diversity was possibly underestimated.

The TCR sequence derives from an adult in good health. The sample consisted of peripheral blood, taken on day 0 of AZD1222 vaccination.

The CDR3 is CSVEDPGLAHETQYF. As DNA, the CDR3 is TGCAGCGTTGAAGATCCGGGACTAGCGCATGAGACCCAGTACTTC. The V call is TRBV29-1, the J call TRBJ2-5, with 10 bases that match TRBD2. The CDR3 sequence is 15 residues long. CDR1 and CDR2 (germline): SQVTM, ANQGSEA. V lost 0 bases, J lost 5 bases, and 6 bases stayed unmatched.